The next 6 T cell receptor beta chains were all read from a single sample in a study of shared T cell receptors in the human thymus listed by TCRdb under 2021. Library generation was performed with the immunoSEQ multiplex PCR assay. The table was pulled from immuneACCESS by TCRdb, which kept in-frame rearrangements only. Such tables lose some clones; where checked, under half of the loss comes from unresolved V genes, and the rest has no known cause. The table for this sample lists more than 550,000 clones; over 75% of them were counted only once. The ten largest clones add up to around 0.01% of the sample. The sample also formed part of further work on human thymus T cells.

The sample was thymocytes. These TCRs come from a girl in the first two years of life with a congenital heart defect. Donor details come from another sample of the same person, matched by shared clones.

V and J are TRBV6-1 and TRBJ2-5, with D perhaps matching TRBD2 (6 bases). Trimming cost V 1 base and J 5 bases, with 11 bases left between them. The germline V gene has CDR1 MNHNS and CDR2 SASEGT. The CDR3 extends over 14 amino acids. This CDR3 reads CASSEEVAGETQYF. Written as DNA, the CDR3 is TGTGCCAGCAGTGAAGAGGTCGCGGGGGAGACCCAGTACTTC.

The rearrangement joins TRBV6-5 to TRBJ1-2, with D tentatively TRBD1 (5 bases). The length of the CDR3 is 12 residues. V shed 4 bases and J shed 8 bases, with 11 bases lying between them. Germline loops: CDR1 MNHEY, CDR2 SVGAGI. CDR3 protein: CASSSNGGGYTF. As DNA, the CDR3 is TGTGCCAGCAGTTCCAACGGGGGGGGCTACACCTTC.

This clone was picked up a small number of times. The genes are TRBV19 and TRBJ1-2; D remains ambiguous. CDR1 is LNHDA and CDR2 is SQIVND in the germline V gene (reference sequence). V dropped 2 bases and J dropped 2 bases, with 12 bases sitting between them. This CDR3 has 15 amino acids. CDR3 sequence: CASSIRDCRNYGYTF. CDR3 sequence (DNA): TGTGCCAGTAGTATAAGAGACTGCCGAAACTATGGCTACACCTTC.

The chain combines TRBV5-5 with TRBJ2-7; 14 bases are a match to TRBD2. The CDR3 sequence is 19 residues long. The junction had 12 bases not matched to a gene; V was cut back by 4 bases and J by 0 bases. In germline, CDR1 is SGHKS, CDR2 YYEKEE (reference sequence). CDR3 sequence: CASSPSGTSGGPSSYEQYF. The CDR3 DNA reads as TGTGCCAGCAGCCCATCCGGGACTAGCGGGGGCCCAAGCTCCTACGAGCAGTACTTC.

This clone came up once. The CDR3 coding sequence is TGTGCCAGCTCACCACCTATAATCTCCCTAGCCAAAAACATTCAGTACTTC. As protein: CASSPPIISLAKNIQYF. J is TRBJ2-4 and V is TRBV18; D unclear. V shed 0 bases and J shed 0 bases, with 12 bases lying between them. The CDR3 is made up of 17 amino acids. Germline CDR1 KGHSH, CDR2 LQKENI.

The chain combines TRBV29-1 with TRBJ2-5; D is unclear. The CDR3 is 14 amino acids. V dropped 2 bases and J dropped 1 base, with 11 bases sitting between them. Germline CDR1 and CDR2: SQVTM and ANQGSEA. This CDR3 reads CSVEPLSLQETQYF. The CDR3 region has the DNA TGCAGCGTTGAACCACTTTCCCTCCAAGAGACCCAGTACTTC. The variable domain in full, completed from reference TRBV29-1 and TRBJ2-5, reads SAVISQKPSRDICQRGTSLTIQCQVDSQVTMMFWYRQQPGQSLTLIATANQGSEATYESGFVIDKFPISRPNLTFSTLTVSNMSPEDSSIYLCSVEPLSLQETQYFGPGTRLLVL.